These 12 T cell receptor beta chains came from one sample sequenced in a study of T cells in Graves' hyperthyroidism and ophthalmopathy. TCR beta CDR3 regions were amplified from RNA. First-round RT-PCR targeting the TCR CDR3 was performed with the HTBI primer set. TCRdb independently ran MiXCR on the multiplex PCR reads; one entry per CDR3 protein. The sample contains a few hundred thousand distinct CDR3 sequences, 13% of which appear only once. Sequences were obtained from blood. Receptor source: a woman aged 18 to 35 with Graves' hyperthyroidism.

J is TRBJ2-6 and V is TRBV7-3; possibly TRBD1 for D (6 bases). V shed 3 bases and J shed 2 bases, with 14 bases lying between them. Germline loops: CDR1 SGHTA, CDR2 FQGTGA. The CDR3 contains 17 residues. CDR3 DNA sequence: TGTGCCAGCAGCTTCGGCCAGGGGAAAACTGGGGCCAACGTCCTGACTTTC. Protein: CASSFGQGKTGANVLTF.

The rearrangement uses TRBV9 and TRBJ2-7, with D possibly called TRBD1 or TRBD2 (5 bases each). V lost 4 bases and J lost 3, with 8 bases in between. The CDR3 loop spans 12 amino acids. Germline V lookup: CDR1 SGDLS, CDR2 YYNGEE. The CDR3 region is CASSWDVYEQYF. Written as DNA, the CDR3 is TGTGCCAGCAGCTGGGACGTCTACGAGCAGTACTTC.

This clonotype has a count of ten or more. The V and J genes are TRBV2 and TRBJ2-7, with D possibly TRBD2 on 5 matching bases. This CDR3 region has 14 residues. Per the germline V gene, CDR1 is SNHLY and CDR2 is FYNNEI. Trimming stripped 4 bases from V and 5 bases from J, with 15 bases between. CDR3 region: CASSGHRGVDEQYF. CDR3 nucleotides: TGTGCCAGCAGTGGCCATCGGGGTGTCGACGAGCAGTACTTC.

This clonotype came up many times. This chain uses TRBV20-1 with TRBJ2-7, with 10 bases lining up with TRBD2. The CDR3 totals 15 residues. Germline lookup yields CDR1 DFQATT and CDR2 SNEGSKA (reference sequence). The J segment lost 6 bases and the V segment lost 1 base, leaving 9 bases of the junction unmatched. This CDR3 is CSARVLGLATSEQYF. The CDR3 bases are TGCAGTGCTAGAGTCTTGGGACTAGCGACGAGCGAGCAGTACTTC.

The gene calls are TRBV27 and TRBJ1-4; D might be TRBD1 (5 bases). Looked up from germline, CDR1 is MNHEY and CDR2 is SMNVEV (reference sequence). The CDR3 sequence is 15 residues long. The V end was cut by 1 base, the J end by 7 bases, with 13 bases between. Here the CDR3 DNA reads TGTGCCAGCAGTTTATACCAGGGTTTGAGTGAAAAACTGTTTTTT. It specifies CASSLYQGLSEKLFF.

V and J are TRBV7-2 and TRBJ2-7; D gene unclear. V lost 1 base to trimming and J lost 0 bases, with 13 bases between them. Germline CDR1 SGHTA, CDR2 FQGNSA. CDR3 length equals 16 residues. The CDR3 bases are TGTGCCAGCAGCTTAGACGGGCTGCCGAGCTCCTACGAGCAGTACTTC. It codes for CASSLDGLPSSYEQYF. Full variable domain (remainder filled in from reference TRBV7-2 and TRBJ2-7): GAGVSQSPSNKVTEKGKDVELRCDPISGHTALYWYRQSLGQGLEFLIYFQGNSAPDKSGLPSDRFSAERTGGSVSTLTIQRTQQEDSAVYLCASSLDGLPSSYEQYFGPGTRLTVT.

This clonotype came up a few times. This chain uses TRBV19 with TRBJ1-2; 9 bases are shared with TRBD1. Germline CDR1 and CDR2: LNHDA and SQIVND (reference sequence). This CDR3 region has 14 residues. V shed 5 bases, J shed 7 bases, and the junction held 8 bases outside the gene matches. Here the CDR3 DNA reads TGTGCCAGTAGTCATGACAGGGGGTCGGCTGGCTACACCTTC. Encoded protein: CASSHDRGSAGYTF.

As for this clonotype: A much larger clone differs from this one at a single base, so this may be a read error. The chain employs TRBV7-2 and TRBJ2-7; the match to TRBD1 covers 7 bases. The J call could be wrong; TRBJ2-1 is a better fit for the DNA end. The germline V gene encodes CDR1 SGHTA and CDR2 FQGNSA. This CDR3 has 14 residues. DNA of the CDR3: TGTGCCAGCAGCCTGGACAGGAAATCCTACGAGCAGTTCTTC. Translating gives CASSLDRKSYEQFF.

The V call is TRBV7-8, the J call TRBJ2-2, with 10 bases matching TRBD2. V lost 5 bases and J lost 7; bases outside the gene matches: 13. Germline values: CDR1 SGHVS, CDR2 FQNEAQ. This CDR3 region has 17 residues. The CDR3 DNA reads as TGTGCCAGCAGCGCCCCACAAGCGGGGGGGCGGGACGGGGAGCTGTTTTTT. It encodes CASSAPQAGGRDGELFF.

This clonotype was counted at least ten times. The rearrangement links TRBV7-8 to TRBJ1-2, with TRBD1 identical over 7 bases. The CDR3 length is 16 residues. Germline V gene sequence: CDR1 SGHVS, CDR2 FQNEAQ. The ends lost 5 bases at V and 4 bases at J; junction bases unmatched: 13. The CDR3 DNA sequence: TGTGCCAGCAGCCCAAGACAGGGTCCGGTCGGCTATGGCTACACCTTC. Translating it yields CASSPRQGPVGYGYTF.

The sample holds a few counts of this clonotype. V is TRBV12-3 or TRBV12-4 and J is TRBJ1-4; D unclear. The CDR3 consists of 15 residues. V dropped 3 bases and J dropped 4 bases, with 12 bases sitting between them. CDR3 protein: CASSFRTGINEKLFF. The CDR3 DNA reads as TGTGCCAGCAGTTTTAGGACGGGGATTAATGAAAAACTGTTTTTT.

The chain uses TRBV2 and TRBJ2-3, with 7 bases matching TRBD2. The junction had 4 bases not matched to a gene; V was cut back by 3 bases and J by 1 base. Germline values: CDR1 SNHLY, CDR2 FYNNEI. The CDR3 is made up of 15 amino acids. DNA of the CDR3: TGTGCCAGCAGTGATGGGGGGGAGGGCACAGATACGCAGTATTTT. Protein product: CASSDGGEGTDTQYF. The entire variable domain, with the rest obtained from reference TRBV2 and TRBJ2-3, is as follows: EPEVTQTPSHQVTQMGQEVILRCVPISNHLYFYWYRQILGQKVEFLVSFYNNEISEKSEIFDDQFSVERPDGSNFTLKIRSTKLEDSAMYFCASSDGGEGTDTQYFGPGTRLTVL.